This T cell receptor beta chain originates from a study of CD8 T cells in ankylosing spondylitis. This clonotype occurred a few times. Using its own MiXCR run on the 5' RACE reads, TCRdb lists one record per CDR3 protein. The table records nearly 350,000 distinct CDR3 sequences, over 12% of them present only once. CDR1 is SGHDT and CDR2 is YYEEEE in the germline V gene. Trimming shortened V by 0 bases and J by 6 bases, and 10 bases separated the two germline ends. CDR3 length: 14 residues. The origin of this receptor is a male donor with ankylosing spondylitis or in good health (not recorded which). The rearrangement links TRBV5-6 to TRBJ2-1; no firm D call. The sample consisted of blood, either unsorted or a sorted T cell fraction (not recorded which). CDR3 sequence (DNA): TGTGCCAGCAGCTTGGCAGTGCCCGGCAATGAGCAGTTCTTC. It encodes CASSLAVPGNEQFF.